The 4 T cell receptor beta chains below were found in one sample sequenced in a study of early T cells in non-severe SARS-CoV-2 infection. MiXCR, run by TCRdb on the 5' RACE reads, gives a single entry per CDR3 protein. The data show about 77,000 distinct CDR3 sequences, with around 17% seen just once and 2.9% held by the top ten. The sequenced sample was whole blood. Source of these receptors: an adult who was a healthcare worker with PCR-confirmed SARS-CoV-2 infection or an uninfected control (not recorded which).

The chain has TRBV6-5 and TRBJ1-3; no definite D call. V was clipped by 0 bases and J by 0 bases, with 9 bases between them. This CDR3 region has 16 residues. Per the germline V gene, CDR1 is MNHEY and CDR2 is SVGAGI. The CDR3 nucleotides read TGTGCCAGCAGTTACTCGCGCGGCTTCTCTGGAAACACCATATATTTT. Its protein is CASSYSRGFSGNTIYF.

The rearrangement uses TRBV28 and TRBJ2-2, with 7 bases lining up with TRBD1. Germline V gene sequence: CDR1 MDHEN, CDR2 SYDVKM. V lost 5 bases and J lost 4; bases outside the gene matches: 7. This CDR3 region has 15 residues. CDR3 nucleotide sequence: TGTGCCAGCAGTATTACCACAGGGGTCACCGGGGAGCTGTTTTTT. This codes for CASSITTGVTGELFF.

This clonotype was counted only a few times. This chain's CDR3 is CASSLPSGRGSYNEQFF. The CDR3 DNA follows: TGTGCCAGCAGCTTACCCAGCGGGAGGGGCTCCTACAATGAGCAGTTCTTC. The chain has TRBV7-9 and TRBJ2-1, with TRBD2 matching over 10 bases. CDR3 length equals 17 residues. Losses at the gene ends were 2 bases for V and 0 bases for J; bases not matched to a gene: 4. Germline values: CDR1 SEHNR, CDR2 FQNEAQ (reference sequence).

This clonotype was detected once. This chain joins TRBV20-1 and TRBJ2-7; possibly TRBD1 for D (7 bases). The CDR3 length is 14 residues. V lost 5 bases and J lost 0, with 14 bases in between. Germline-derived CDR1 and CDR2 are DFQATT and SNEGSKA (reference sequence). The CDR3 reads CSAHQGGFSYEQYF. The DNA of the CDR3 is TGCAGTGCTCACCAGGGGGGATTCTCCTACGAGCAGTACTTC.